The subject of this entry is one TCR beta chain. What it recognizes is unknown. This sample includes further DNA sequences coding for the same CDR3. TCRdb keeps only in-frame clones here, not all; method: immunoSEQ multiplex PCR. The sample gives 80,000 to 90,000 clones, roughly 90% of which show up once; roughly 0.3% is in the top ten. The sample originates from a study of graft-versus-host responses after intestinal transplantation. Overall study: Anti-thymocyte globulin was used for induction in all recipients, who then took tacrolimus and steroids for approximately 3 years.

This CDR3 region has 14 residues. With 6 bases removed from V and 1 base from J, the gap between germline ends came to 12 bases. Per germline, CDR1 MDHEN and CDR2 SYDVKM. Source: unstimulated CD4+ T cells sorted from spleen or lymph node cells, taken before intestinal transplant. The chain has TRBV28 and TRBJ1-1, with D perhaps TRBD1 (6 bases). This clonotype was obtained from a human donor who received an intestinal transplant. CDR3 in amino acids: CASSLGQRNTEAFF. CDR3 in DNA: TGTGCCAGCAGCCTGGGACAAAGGAACACTGAAGCTTTCTTT.